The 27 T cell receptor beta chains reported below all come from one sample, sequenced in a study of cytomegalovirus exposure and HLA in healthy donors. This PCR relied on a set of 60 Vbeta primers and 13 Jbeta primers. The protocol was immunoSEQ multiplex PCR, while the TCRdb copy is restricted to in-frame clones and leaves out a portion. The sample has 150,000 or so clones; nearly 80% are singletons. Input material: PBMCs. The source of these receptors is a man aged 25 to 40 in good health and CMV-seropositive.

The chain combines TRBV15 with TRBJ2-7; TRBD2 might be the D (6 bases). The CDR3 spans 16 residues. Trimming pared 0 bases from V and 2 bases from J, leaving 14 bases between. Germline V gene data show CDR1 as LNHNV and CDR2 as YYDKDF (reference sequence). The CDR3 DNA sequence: TGTGCCACCAGCAGAGACCTGGCGACGGGAGCCTACGAGCAGTACTTC. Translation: CATSRDLATGAYEQYF.

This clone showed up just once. CDR3 DNA sequence: TGTGCCAGCAGTCCAGGGACTAGCGGGAGATACGAGCAGTACTTC. It specifies CASSPGTSGRYEQYF. The genes are TRBV27 and TRBJ2-7, with 14 nucleotides matching TRBD2. The CDR3 is 15 residues long. The trim removed 5 bases at V and 4 bases at J, leaving 4 bases unmatched. CDR1 MNHEY and CDR2 SMNVEV come from the germline V gene (reference sequence).

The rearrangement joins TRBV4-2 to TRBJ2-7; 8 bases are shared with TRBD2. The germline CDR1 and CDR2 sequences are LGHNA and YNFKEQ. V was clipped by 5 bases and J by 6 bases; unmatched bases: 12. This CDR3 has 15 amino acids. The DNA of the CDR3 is TGTGCCAGCAGCAGGTCGATGAGCGGGAGTGCCGAGCAGTACTTC. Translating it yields CASSRSMSGSAEQYF.

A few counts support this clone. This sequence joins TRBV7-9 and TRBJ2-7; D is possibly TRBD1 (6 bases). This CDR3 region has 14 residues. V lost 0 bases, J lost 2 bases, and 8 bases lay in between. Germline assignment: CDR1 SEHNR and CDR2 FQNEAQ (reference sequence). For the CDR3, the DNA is TGTGCCAGCAGCTTAGCGGGACACGCCTACGAGCAGTACTTC. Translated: CASSLAGHAYEQYF.

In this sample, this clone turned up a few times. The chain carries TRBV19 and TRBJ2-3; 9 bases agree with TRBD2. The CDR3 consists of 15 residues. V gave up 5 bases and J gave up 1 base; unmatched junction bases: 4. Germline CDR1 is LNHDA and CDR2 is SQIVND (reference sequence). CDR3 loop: CASSPWTSGTDTQYF. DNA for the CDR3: TGTGCCAGTAGTCCCTGGACTAGCGGCACAGATACGCAGTATTTT.

The CDR3 nucleotides are TGTGCCAGCAGTTTATTTGCGGGATCCTCCTACGAGCAGTACTTC. It specifies CASSLFAGSSYEQYF. V and J are TRBV27 and TRBJ2-7; D may be TRBD2 (6 bases). V lost 1 base and J 0 bases, leaving 10 bases between the germline ends. Germline V CDR1 and CDR2: MNHEY, SMNVEV (reference sequence). CDR3 size: 15 residues.

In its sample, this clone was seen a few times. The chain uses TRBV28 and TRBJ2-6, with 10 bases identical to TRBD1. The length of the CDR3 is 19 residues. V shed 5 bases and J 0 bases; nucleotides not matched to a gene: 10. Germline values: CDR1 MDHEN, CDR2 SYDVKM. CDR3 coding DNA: TGTGCCAGCAGTGAGACCCGGGACAGGGGCCCCTCTGGGGCCAACGTCCTGACTTTC. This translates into CASSETRDRGPSGANVLTF.

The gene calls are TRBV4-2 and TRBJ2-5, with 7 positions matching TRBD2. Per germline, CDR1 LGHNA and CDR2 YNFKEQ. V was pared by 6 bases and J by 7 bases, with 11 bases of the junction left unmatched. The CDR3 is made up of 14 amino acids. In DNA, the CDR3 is TGTGCCAGCAGACCCACTAGCGCTTCGGGGACCCAGTACTTC. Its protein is CASRPTSASGTQYF.

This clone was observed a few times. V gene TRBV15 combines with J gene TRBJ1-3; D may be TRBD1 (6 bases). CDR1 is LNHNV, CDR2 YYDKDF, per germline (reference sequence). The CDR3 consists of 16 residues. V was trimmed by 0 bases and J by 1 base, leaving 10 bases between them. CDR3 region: CATSRDQGSSGNTIYF. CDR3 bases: TGTGCCACCAGCAGAGATCAGGGGTCTTCTGGAAACACCATATATTTT.

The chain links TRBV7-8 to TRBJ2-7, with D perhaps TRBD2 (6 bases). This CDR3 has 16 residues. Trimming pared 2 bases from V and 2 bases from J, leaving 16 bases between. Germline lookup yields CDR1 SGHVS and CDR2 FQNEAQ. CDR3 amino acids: CASSLIIGSLAYEQYF. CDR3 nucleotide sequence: TGTGCCAGCAGCTTAATTATCGGGAGTTTGGCCTACGAGCAGTACTTC.

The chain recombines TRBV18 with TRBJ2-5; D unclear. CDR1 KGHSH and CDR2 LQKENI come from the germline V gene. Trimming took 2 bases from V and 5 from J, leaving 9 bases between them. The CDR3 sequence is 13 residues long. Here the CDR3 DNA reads TGTGCCAGCTCACCAAATACCAGGGAGACCCAGTACTTC. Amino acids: CASSPNTRETQYF. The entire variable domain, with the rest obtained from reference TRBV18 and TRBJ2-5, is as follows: NAGVMQNPRHLVRRRGQEARLRCSPMKGHSHVYWYRQLPEEGLKFMVYLQKENIIDESGMPKERFSAEFPKEGPSILRIQQVVRGDSAAYFCASSPNTRETQYFGPGTRLLVL.

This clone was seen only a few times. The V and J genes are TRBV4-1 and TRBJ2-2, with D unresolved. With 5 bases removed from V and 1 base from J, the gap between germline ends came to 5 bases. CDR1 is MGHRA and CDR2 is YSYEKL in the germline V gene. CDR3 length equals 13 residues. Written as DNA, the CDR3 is TGCGCCAGCAGCAGCCGGAACACCGGGGAGCTGTTTTTT. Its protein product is CASSSRNTGELFF.

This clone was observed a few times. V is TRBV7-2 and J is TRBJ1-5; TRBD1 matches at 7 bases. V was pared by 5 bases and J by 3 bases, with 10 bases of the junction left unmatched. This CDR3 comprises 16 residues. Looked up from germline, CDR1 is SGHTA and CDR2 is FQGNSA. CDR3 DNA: TGTGCCAGCAGCCCTGAAGCGACAGGGAACAATCAGCCCCAGCATTTT. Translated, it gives CASSPEATGNNQPQHF.

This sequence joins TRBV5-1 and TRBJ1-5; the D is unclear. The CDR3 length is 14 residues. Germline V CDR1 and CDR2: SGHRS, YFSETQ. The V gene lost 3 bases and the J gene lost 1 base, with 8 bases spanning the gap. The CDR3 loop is CASSSGGSNQPQHF. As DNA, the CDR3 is TGCGCCAGCAGCTCAGGAGGGAGCAATCAGCCCCAGCATTTT.

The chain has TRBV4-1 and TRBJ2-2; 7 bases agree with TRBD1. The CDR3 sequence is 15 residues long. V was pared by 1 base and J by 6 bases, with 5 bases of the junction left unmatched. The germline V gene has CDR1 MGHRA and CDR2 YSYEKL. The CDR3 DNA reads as TGCGCCAGCAGCCAAGGACAGGGCGCCCCCGGGGAGCTGTTTTTT. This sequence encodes CASSQGQGAPGELFF.

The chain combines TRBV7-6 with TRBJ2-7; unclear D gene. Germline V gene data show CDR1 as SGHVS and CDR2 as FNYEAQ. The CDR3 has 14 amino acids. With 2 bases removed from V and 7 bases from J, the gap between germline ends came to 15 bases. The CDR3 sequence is CASSLIEAGGEQYF. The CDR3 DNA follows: TGTGCCAGCAGCTTAATAGAGGCCGGTGGTGAGCAGTACTTC.

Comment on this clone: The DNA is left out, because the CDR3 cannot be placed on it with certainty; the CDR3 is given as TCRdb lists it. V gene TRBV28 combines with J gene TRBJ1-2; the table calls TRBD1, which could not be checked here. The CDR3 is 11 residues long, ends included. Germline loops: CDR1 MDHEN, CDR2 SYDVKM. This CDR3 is CASVGAGIRTF.

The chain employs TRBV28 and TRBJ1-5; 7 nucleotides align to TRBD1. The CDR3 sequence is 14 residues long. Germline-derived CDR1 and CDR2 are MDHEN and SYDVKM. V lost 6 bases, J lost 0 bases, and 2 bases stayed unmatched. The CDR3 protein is CASRDRASNQPQHF. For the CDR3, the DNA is TGTGCCAGCAGAGACAGGGCTAGCAATCAGCCCCAGCATTTT.

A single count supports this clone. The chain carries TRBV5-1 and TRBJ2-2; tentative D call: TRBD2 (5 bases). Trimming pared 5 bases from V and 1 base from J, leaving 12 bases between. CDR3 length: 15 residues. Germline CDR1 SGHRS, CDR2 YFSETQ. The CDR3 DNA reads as TGCGCCAGCAGACTTGGACTGATGAACACCGGGGAGCTGTTTTTT. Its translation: CASRLGLMNTGELFF.

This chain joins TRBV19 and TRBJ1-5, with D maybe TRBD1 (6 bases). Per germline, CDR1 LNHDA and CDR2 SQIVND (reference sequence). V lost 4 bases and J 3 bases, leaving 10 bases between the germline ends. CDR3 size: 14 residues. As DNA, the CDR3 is TGTGCCAGTAGTAGCCGGGACATCAATCAGCCCCAGCATTTT. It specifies CASSSRDINQPQHF.

This CDR3 is CASSPTWGLGQPQHF. The CDR3 DNA reads TGTGCCAGCAGCCCGACATGGGGCCTTGGGCAGCCCCAGCATTTT. The chain links TRBV28 to TRBJ1-5; TRBD1 might be the D (5 bases). Between the trimmed V and J ends, which lost 6 bases and 7 bases, there was a span of 19 bases. The CDR3 loop spans 15 amino acids. Germline V gene lookup returns CDR1 MDHEN and CDR2 SYDVKM. The whole variable domain, filled in from reference TRBV28 and TRBJ1-5, reads DVKVTQSSRYLVKRTGEKVFLECVQDMDHENMFWYRQDPGLGLRLIYFSYDVKMKEKGDIPEGYSVSREKKERFSLILESASTNQTSMYLCASSPTWGLGQPQHFGDGTRLSIL.

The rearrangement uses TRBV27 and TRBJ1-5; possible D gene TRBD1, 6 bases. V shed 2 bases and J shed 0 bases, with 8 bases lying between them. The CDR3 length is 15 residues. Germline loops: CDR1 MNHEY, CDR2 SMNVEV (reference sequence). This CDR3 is CASSLTGPSNQPQHF. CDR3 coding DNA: TGTGCCAGCAGTTTAACAGGGCCTAGCAATCAGCCCCAGCATTTT.

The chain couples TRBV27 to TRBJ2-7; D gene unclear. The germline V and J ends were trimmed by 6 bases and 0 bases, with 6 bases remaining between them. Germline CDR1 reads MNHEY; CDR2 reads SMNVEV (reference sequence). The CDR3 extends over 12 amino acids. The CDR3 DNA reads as TGTGCCAGCAGCAGAAGCTCCTACGAGCAGTACTTC. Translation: CASSRSSYEQYF.

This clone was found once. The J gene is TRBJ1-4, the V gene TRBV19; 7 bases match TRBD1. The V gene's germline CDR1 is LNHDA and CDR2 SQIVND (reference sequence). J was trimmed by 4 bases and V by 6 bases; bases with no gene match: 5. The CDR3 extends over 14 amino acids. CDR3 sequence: CASRIRGDNEKLFF. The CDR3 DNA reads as TGTGCCAGTAGGATCAGGGGGGATAATGAAAAACTGTTTTTT. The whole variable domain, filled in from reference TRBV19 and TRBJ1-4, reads DGGITQSPKYLFRKEGQNVTLSCEQNLNHDAMYWYRQDPGQGLRLIYYSQIVNDFQKGDIAEGYSVSREKKESFPLTVTSAQKNPTAFYLCASRIRGDNEKLFFGSGTQLSVL.

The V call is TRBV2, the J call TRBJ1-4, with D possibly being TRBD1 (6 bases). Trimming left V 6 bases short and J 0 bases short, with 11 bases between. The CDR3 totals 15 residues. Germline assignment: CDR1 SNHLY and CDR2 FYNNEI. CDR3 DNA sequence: TGTGCCAGCAGGGCGACAGGAGCAACTAATGAAAAACTGTTTTTT. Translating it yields CASRATGATNEKLFF.

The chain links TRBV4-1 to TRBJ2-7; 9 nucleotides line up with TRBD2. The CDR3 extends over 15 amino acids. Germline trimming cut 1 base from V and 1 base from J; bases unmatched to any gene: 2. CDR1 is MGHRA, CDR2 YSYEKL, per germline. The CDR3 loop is CASSQATSGSYEQYF. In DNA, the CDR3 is TGCGCCAGCAGCCAAGCGACTAGCGGATCCTACGAGCAGTACTTC.

The CDR3 DNA reads TGTGCCAGCAGTTTAGGGGAACGGGAGGTTCCCTACGAGCAGTACTTC. It codes for CASSLGEREVPYEQYF. The chain has TRBV27 and TRBJ2-7, with 7 bases that match TRBD2. The CDR3 length is 16 residues. V shed 2 bases and J 2 bases; nucleotides not matched to a gene: 9. CDR1 and CDR2 from the germline V gene are MNHEY and SMNVEV (reference sequence).